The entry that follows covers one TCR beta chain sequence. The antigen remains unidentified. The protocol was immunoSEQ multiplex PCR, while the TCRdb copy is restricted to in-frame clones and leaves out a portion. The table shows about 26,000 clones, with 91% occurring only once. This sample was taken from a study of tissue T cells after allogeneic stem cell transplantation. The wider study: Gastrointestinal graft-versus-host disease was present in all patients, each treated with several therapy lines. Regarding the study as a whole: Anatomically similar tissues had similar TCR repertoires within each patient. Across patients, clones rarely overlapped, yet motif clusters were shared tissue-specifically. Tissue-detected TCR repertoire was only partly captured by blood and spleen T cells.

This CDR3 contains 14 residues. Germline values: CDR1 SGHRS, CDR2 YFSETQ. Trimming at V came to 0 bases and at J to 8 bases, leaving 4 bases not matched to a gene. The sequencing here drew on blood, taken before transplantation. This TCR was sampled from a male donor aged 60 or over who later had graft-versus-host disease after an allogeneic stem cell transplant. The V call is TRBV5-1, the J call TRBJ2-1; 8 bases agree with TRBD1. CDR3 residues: CASSLAPGGDEQFF. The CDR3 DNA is TGCGCCAGCAGCTTGGCCCCAGGGGGCGATGAGCAGTTCTTC.